This T cell receptor (beta chain) was recovered during a study of blood T cells in healthy people across ages. On the study more broadly: About one barcoded beta molecule per two T cells was the capture yield of template switching. Notes on the study in general: Age advanced and TCR beta diversity per million T cells fell, roughly linearly.

Alongside a J-beta primer mix, a sample-barcoded 5' primer served in a second PCR lasting about 7 to 11 cycles. TCRdb re-derived calls from the 5' RACE reads in MiXCR, one entry per CDR3 protein. The sample consists of 1.5 million to 2 million distinct CDR3 sequences, 28% of them appearing once. This CDR3 is built from 14 residues. Germline V gives CDR1 LNHDA, CDR2 SQIVND (reference sequence). Trimming removed 3 bases at V and 4 bases at J, with 11 bases between. To note about this clonotype: Antigen unknown.

The chain employs TRBV19 and TRBJ2-3; possibly TRBD1 for D (5 bases). Sample: blood. This TCR came from a woman in her twenties or thirties in good health. The CDR3 reads CASSIQGNADTQYF. In DNA, the CDR3 is TGTGCCAGTAGTATTCAGGGTAACGCAGATACGCAGTATTTT.